Listed below are T cell receptor beta chains from one sample, sequenced in a study of control samples from healthy donors and cancer patients. Assay used: immunoSEQ multiplex PCR; TCRdb lists only in-frame clones, some missing. Of some 110,000 clones listed, roughly four fifths are singletons. Sequenced input: blood. These receptor sequences come from a woman between 50 and 59 years old in good health. Both conserved end residues are part of each CDR3. Fields, in order: clone size, CDR3 length, J gene, D gene, V gene, CDR3 protein, CDR3 DNA. A D gene is named only where the DNA matches it firmly. Some rows mark clone size as missing; the rest say once, few, many or name a class of expanded clone.

abundance: NA
len: 14
j_gene: TRBJ2-5
d_gene: NA
v_gene: TRBV6-1
CDR3aa: CASSEWGASETQYF
CDR3nt: TGTGCCAGCAGTGAATGGGGGGCGTCTGAGACCCAGTACTTC

abundance: NA
len: 13
j_gene: TRBJ2-7
d_gene: NA
v_gene: TRBV11-1
CDR3aa: CASSLGRPYEQYF
CDR3nt: TGTGCCAGCAGCTTAGGGCGACCCTACGAGCAGTACTTC

abundance: few
len: 12
j_gene: TRBJ1-2
d_gene: NA
v_gene: TRBV6-5
CDR3aa: CASKMGGYGYTF
CDR3nt: TGTGCCAGCAAGATGGGAGGGTATGGCTACACCTTC

abundance: NA
len: 15
j_gene: TRBJ2-7
d_gene: TRBD1
v_gene: TRBV27
CDR3aa: CASSLYRQGAYEQYF
CDR3nt: TGTGCCAGCAGTTTATATCGACAGGGGGCCTACGAGCAGTACTTC

abundance: NA
len: 16
j_gene: TRBJ2-2
d_gene: TRBD1
v_gene: TRBV5-1
CDR3aa: CASSSAGTGGSGELFF
CDR3nt: TGCGCCAGCAGCTCCGCCGGGACAGGGGGCTCCGGGGAGCTGTTTTTT

abundance: NA
len: 13
j_gene: TRBJ1-1
d_gene: TRBD1
v_gene: TRBV19
CDR3aa: CAIKDREGLIAFF
CDR3nt: TGTGCCATCAAAGACAGGGAAGGGCTAATCGCTTTCTTT

abundance: NA
len: 14
j_gene: TRBJ1-2
d_gene: NA
v_gene: TRBV28
CDR3aa: CASSFNSQGLDYTF
CDR3nt: TGTGCCAGCAGTTTTAATTCGCAAGGGTTGGACTACACCTTC

abundance: NA
len: 17
j_gene: TRBJ2-3
d_gene: NA
v_gene: TRBV12-1
CDR3aa: CASSSSLAGGIRDTQYF
CDR3nt: TGTGCCAGCAGCTCCTCACTAGCGGGAGGGATTCGGGATACGCAGTATTTT

abundance: NA
len: 15
j_gene: TRBJ1-2
d_gene: NA
v_gene: TRBV5-4
CDR3aa: CASSLGERRDTGYTF
CDR3nt: TGTGCCAGCAGCTTGGGGGAGAGGAGGGATACGGGCTACACCTTC

abundance: few
len: 14
j_gene: TRBJ1-1
d_gene: NA
v_gene: TRBV6-1
CDR3aa: CASSEGKMNTEAFF
CDR3nt: TGTGCCAGCAGTGAGGGAAAAATGAACACTGAAGCTTTCTTT

abundance: NA
len: 16
j_gene: TRBJ1-1
d_gene: TRBD1
v_gene: TRBV28
CDR3aa: CASSLLRQGWNTEAFF
CDR3nt: TGTGCCAGCAGTTTATTGAGACAGGGTTGGAACACTGAAGCTTTCTTT

abundance: NA
len: 11
j_gene: TRBJ2-5
d_gene: NA
v_gene: TRBV28
CDR3aa: CASRQKETQYF
CDR3nt: TGTGCCAGCAGGCAGAAAGAGACCCAGTACTTC

abundance: NA
len: 15
j_gene: TRBJ2-1
d_gene: NA
v_gene: TRBV3-1/TRBV3-2
CDR3aa: CASSQARDAYNEQFF
CDR3nt: TGTGCCAGCAGCCAAGCCCGGGACGCCTACAATGAGCAGTTCTTC

abundance: NA
len: 11
j_gene: TRBJ2-7
d_gene: NA
v_gene: TRBV6-6
CDR3aa: CASSPLDEQYF
CDR3nt: TGTGCCAGCAGTCCCCTCGATGAGCAGTACTTC

abundance: NA
len: 14
j_gene: TRBJ2-1
d_gene: TRBD2
v_gene: TRBV5-1
CDR3aa: CASSPVLAGNEQFF
CDR3nt: TGCGCCAGCAGCCCCGTCCTAGCGGGGAATGAGCAGTTCTTC

abundance: NA
len: 15
j_gene: TRBJ2-7
d_gene: NA
v_gene: TRBV9
CDR3aa: CASSVEHSPLYEQYF
CDR3nt: TGTGCCAGCAGCGTTGAACACAGCCCACTCTACGAGCAGTACTTC

abundance: NA
len: 13
j_gene: TRBJ2-2
d_gene: NA
v_gene: TRBV12-3/TRBV12-4
CDR3aa: CASSLQGPGELFF
CDR3nt: TGTGCCAGCAGTTTACAGGGACCCGGGGAGCTGTTTTTT

abundance: NA
len: 15
j_gene: TRBJ1-3
d_gene: NA
v_gene: TRBV6-5
CDR3aa: CASRPQLSVGNTIYF
CDR3nt: TGTGCCAGCAGACCACAATTGAGTGTTGGAAACACCATATATTTT

abundance: NA
len: 17
j_gene: TRBJ2-1
d_gene: TRBD2
v_gene: TRBV7-9
CDR3aa: CASSQGGLAGVWNEQFF
CDR3nt: TGTGCCAGCAGCCAGGGCGGGCTAGCGGGAGTTTGGAATGAGCAGTTCTTC

abundance: once
len: 12
j_gene: TRBJ2-4
d_gene: NA
v_gene: TRBV29-1
CDR3aa: CSVSVAKNIQYF
CDR3nt: TGCAGCGTCTCGGTAGCCAAAAACATTCAGTACTTC

abundance: NA
len: 16
j_gene: TRBJ1-3
d_gene: NA
v_gene: TRBV7-2
CDR3aa: CASSLSTGTSGNTIYF
CDR3nt: TGTGCCAGCAGCTTAAGTACAGGCACCTCTGGAAACACCATATATTTT

abundance: NA
len: 16
j_gene: TRBJ2-3
d_gene: NA
v_gene: TRBV4-1
CDR3aa: CASSQYSEGDVDTQYF
CDR3nt: TGCGCCAGCAGCCAATATAGTGAGGGGGACGTAGATACGCAGTATTTT

abundance: NA
len: 13
j_gene: TRBJ2-7
d_gene: TRBD1
v_gene: TRBV5-6
CDR3aa: CASSFTGGMEQYF
CDR3nt: TGTGCCAGCAGCTTTACAGGGGGAATGGAGCAGTACTTC

abundance: once
len: 13
j_gene: TRBJ1-1
d_gene: NA
v_gene: TRBV5-4
CDR3aa: CASRFGGNTEAFF
CDR3nt: TGTGCCAGCAGATTCGGGGGGAACACTGAAGCTTTCTTT

abundance: NA
len: 16
j_gene: TRBJ1-2
d_gene: NA
v_gene: TRBV19
CDR3aa: CASNLQGSRQSYGYTF
CDR3nt: TGTGCCAGTAATTTACAGGGATCTCGCCAGAGCTATGGCTACACCTTC

abundance: NA
len: 14
j_gene: TRBJ2-7
d_gene: TRBD2
v_gene: TRBV6-1
CDR3aa: CASKTSGGSYEQYF
CDR3nt: TGTGCCAGCAAGACTAGCGGGGGATCCTACGAGCAGTACTTC

abundance: NA
len: 14
j_gene: TRBJ2-7
d_gene: TRBD1
v_gene: TRBV13
CDR3aa: CASSARDRPYEQYF
CDR3nt: TGTGCCAGCAGCGCCCGGGACAGACCCTACGAGCAGTACTTC

abundance: NA
len: 15
j_gene: TRBJ1-5
d_gene: TRBD1
v_gene: TRBV9
CDR3aa: CASSEQGANNQPQHF
CDR3nt: TGTGCCAGCAGCGAGCAGGGGGCTAACAATCAGCCCCAGCATTTT

abundance: NA
len: 14
j_gene: TRBJ2-7
d_gene: NA
v_gene: TRBV6-6
CDR3aa: CASSYSRGGGEQYF
CDR3nt: TGTGCCAGCAGTTACTCCCGGGGTGGAGGCGAGCAGTACTTC

abundance: NA
len: 16
j_gene: TRBJ1-5
d_gene: NA
v_gene: TRBV5-5
CDR3aa: CASSLSGDLVNQPQHF
CDR3nt: TGTGCCAGCAGCTTGTCAGGGGACCTAGTAAATCAGCCCCAGCATTTT

abundance: NA
len: 15
j_gene: TRBJ2-5
d_gene: NA
v_gene: TRBV3-1/TRBV3-2
CDR3aa: CASSQDPLGSGTQYF
CDR3nt: TGTGCCAGCAGCCAAGACCCCCTAGGCTCGGGGACCCAGTACTTC

abundance: once
len: 15
j_gene: TRBJ1-2
d_gene: TRBD1
v_gene: TRBV15
CDR3aa: CATSRAGQGSYGYTF
CDR3nt: TGTGCCACCAGCAGAGCGGGACAGGGTTCCTATGGCTACACCTTC

abundance: NA
len: 14
j_gene: TRBJ1-6
d_gene: NA
v_gene: TRBV30
CDR3aa: CAWRTRAYNSPLHF
CDR3nt: TGTGCCTGGAGGACTCGGGCATATAATTCACCCCTCCACTTT

abundance: NA
len: 15
j_gene: TRBJ1-4
d_gene: NA
v_gene: TRBV25-1
CDR3aa: CASSEYGGGYEKLFF
CDR3nt: TGTGCCAGCAGTGAATACGGGGGGGGTTATGAAAAACTGTTTTTT

abundance: NA
len: 14
j_gene: TRBJ1-3
d_gene: NA
v_gene: TRBV11-3
CDR3aa: CASSLTQAGNTIYF
CDR3nt: TGTGCCAGCAGCTTAACACAGGCTGGAAACACCATATATTTT

abundance: NA
len: 14
j_gene: TRBJ2-3
d_gene: TRBD2
v_gene: TRBV9
CDR3aa: CASSPAGGGDTQYF
CDR3nt: TGTGCCAGCAGCCCAGCGGGAGGAGGGGATACGCAGTATTTT

abundance: once
len: 14
j_gene: TRBJ1-1
d_gene: NA
v_gene: TRBV23-1
CDR3aa: CASSKPIRDTEAFF
CDR3nt: TGCGCCAGCAGTAAACCGATTAGGGACACTGAAGCTTTCTTT

abundance: NA
len: 15
j_gene: TRBJ1-4
d_gene: NA
v_gene: TRBV5-1
CDR3aa: CASSLSGSTNEKLFF
CDR3nt: TGCGCCAGCAGCCTATCAGGCTCAACTAATGAAAAACTGTTTTTT

abundance: few
len: 15
j_gene: TRBJ1-6
d_gene: NA
v_gene: TRBV10-3
CDR3aa: CAISESSSDNSPLHF
CDR3nt: TGTGCCATCAGTGAGTCCTCCTCCGATAATTCACCCCTCCACTTT

abundance: NA
len: 14
j_gene: TRBJ1-4
d_gene: NA
v_gene: TRBV7-6
CDR3aa: CASSPIGTDEKLFF
CDR3nt: TGTGCCAGCAGCCCCATCGGGACGGATGAAAAACTGTTTTTT

abundance: NA
len: 14
j_gene: TRBJ1-5
d_gene: NA
v_gene: TRBV28
CDR3aa: CASSQGAYWGAQHF
CDR3nt: TGTGCCAGCAGTCAAGGGGCTTACTGGGGGGCCCAGCATTTT

abundance: NA
len: 15
j_gene: TRBJ1-4
d_gene: NA
v_gene: TRBV9
CDR3aa: CASSVGGGIGEKLFF
CDR3nt: TGTGCCAGCAGCGTAGGAGGAGGGATCGGGGAAAAACTGTTTTTT

abundance: NA
len: 16
j_gene: TRBJ1-5
d_gene: NA
v_gene: TRBV6-1
CDR3aa: CASSEFWAGGNQPQHF
CDR3nt: TGTGCCAGCAGTGAATTCTGGGCCGGGGGCAATCAGCCCCAGCATTTT

abundance: once
len: 15
j_gene: TRBJ2-3
d_gene: TRBD2
v_gene: TRBV11-1
CDR3aa: CASSSQAGPTDTQYF
CDR3nt: TGTGCCAGCAGCTCCCAAGCGGGACCCACAGATACGCAGTATTTT

abundance: NA
len: 13
j_gene: TRBJ2-5
d_gene: TRBD1
v_gene: TRBV27
CDR3aa: CASSTGGQETQYF
CDR3nt: TGTGCCAGCAGCACAGGGGGCCAAGAGACCCAGTACTTC

abundance: NA
len: 15
j_gene: TRBJ2-1
d_gene: TRBD1
v_gene: TRBV13
CDR3aa: CASSRRQGNYNEQFF
CDR3nt: TGTGCCAGCAGCAGGCGACAGGGTAACTACAATGAGCAGTTCTTC

abundance: NA
len: 15
j_gene: TRBJ1-6
d_gene: TRBD1
v_gene: TRBV6-2/TRBV6-3
CDR3aa: CASSRTGQYNSPLHF
CDR3nt: TGTGCCAGCAGTAGGACGGGACAGTATAATTCACCCCTCCACTTT

abundance: once
len: 14
j_gene: TRBJ1-5
d_gene: NA
v_gene: TRBV10-3
CDR3aa: CAISPGAGYQPQHF
CDR3nt: TGTGCCATCAGTCCAGGCGCAGGGTATCAGCCCCAGCATTTT

abundance: NA
len: 11
j_gene: TRBJ2-1
d_gene: NA
v_gene: TRBV4-2
CDR3aa: CASSHKNEQFF
CDR3nt: TGTGCCAGCAGCCATAAAAATGAGCAGTTCTTC

abundance: NA
len: 15
j_gene: TRBJ1-4
d_gene: NA
v_gene: TRBV10-3
CDR3aa: CAISESRGTNEKLFF
CDR3nt: TGTGCCATCAGTGAGTCACGGGGTACTAATGAAAAACTGTTTTTT

abundance: NA
len: 11
j_gene: TRBJ1-2
d_gene: NA
v_gene: TRBV24-1
CDR3aa: CATSGQGSYTF
CDR3nt: TGTGCCACCTCGGGGCAGGGTAGCTACACCTTC

abundance: NA
len: 15
j_gene: TRBJ1-2
d_gene: NA
v_gene: TRBV2
CDR3aa: CASSEGGAARYGYTF
CDR3nt: TGTGCCAGCAGTGAGGGTGGGGCGGCTCGCTATGGCTACACCTTC

abundance: NA
len: 15
j_gene: TRBJ2-3
d_gene: NA
v_gene: TRBV9
CDR3aa: CASSPFGQMTDTQYF
CDR3nt: TGTGCCAGCAGCCCATTTGGACAGATGACAGATACGCAGTATTTT